This TCR beta chain was documented in a study of CD8+ T cells in alopecia areata. Described treatment: oral pan-JAK inhibitor, 5-10 mg twice daily. Patients with alopecia areata provided lesional scalp punch biopsies as well as peripheral blood. Overall study results and limits: Affected scalp, especially in alopecia totalis/universalis, had a higher clonality than normal scalp did.

Sequencing relied on a cDNA template that was reverse transcribed from extracted RNA. TCRdb's copy holds only in-frame clones and misses some; the assay was immunoSEQ multiplex PCR. Of around 270,000 clones listed, about 62% are singletons. The CDR3 runs 14 residues. Germline CDR1 SNHLY, CDR2 FYNNEI. V shed 2 bases and J 6 bases; nucleotides not matched to a gene: 7. This clone was detected a few times. Antigen specificity is unknown. The TCR was taken from a human donor with alopecia areata. Specimen: CD4+ T cells sorted from blood, collected at week 24, from a patient treated with tofacitinib. This rearrangement joins TRBV2 to TRBJ2-7; 7 bases are shared with TRBD2. The CDR3 region has the DNA TGTGCCAGCAGTGAAATCAGGACGGGAGGCGAGCAGTACTTC. It encodes CASSEIRTGGEQYF.